This record looks at one T cell receptor (beta chain) sequence and its context. Its antigen is unknown. No much larger clone is present one base from it, and per-base qualities are unavailable. CD8 naive samples were CD45RO-negative cells positively selected for CCR7, giving a CD45RA+CCR7+ population that excluded TemRA cells. Healthy HIV-negative adults with no recently reported acute infections or vaccinations were included as donors. Every donor was a Caucasian adult residing in Nashville, Tennessee, USA. After blood collection by leukapheresis, PBMCs were isolated using Ficoll-Histopaque density gradient centrifugation and then cryopreserved in the vapor phase of liquid nitrogen. Purity and quantity of every magnetically sorted T cell population were checked by analytical flow cytometry. Genomic DNA was isolated from each sorted fraction and quantified by UV absorbance on a Nanodrop 2000c. This entry belongs to a study of shared clonotypes between healthy human individuals (TCRdb year 2020). About the study as a whole: A couple of women and a few men aged 18 to 49 years were included in the cohort. For each donor, CD4 naive and CD4 memory were each run on three plates, CD8 naive on two plates, and CD8 memory on one plate. To estimate repertoire size and how much clonotype sharing occurs between individuals, the study deeply sequenced the blood TCR repertoires of roughly 5 healthy adults. Libraries were prepared and TCR repertoires were sequenced by different laboratories using diverse techniques, in order to increase sequencing depth and limit assay-specific biases. Each donor's leukapheresis produced roughly between roughly 0.85 and 9.5 billion PBMCs.

Summary of the overall study and its limitations: About 5% of naive CD4, more than 3% of naive CD8, 2.3% of memory CD4, and 0.35% to 0.4% of memory CD8 clonotypes were shared across several donors. Larger estimated clonotype richness was generally found for naive subsets than for memory subsets. Higher generation probabilities were observed for clonotypes shared by all four sorted-subset donors than for non-shared clonotypes. Sampling was restricted to blood, and TCR repertoires in tissues likely differ from the TCR repertoires found in blood. The genetic and exposure-history diversity represented was limited by the small number of donors. Rarefaction of sorted-subset datasets indicated incomplete sequencing despite the large sequencing depth. Pairwise subsampling indicated that sequencing depth was expected to affect the degree of clonotype sharing among donors.

At the junction V is shortened by 5 bases and J by 3 bases; bases outside the gene matches: 4. The CDR3 runs 14 residues from the cysteine to the phenylalanine. Only the CDR3 part of the read is kept: 42 bases, read in frame from the first base. CDR1 is given as LGHNA and CDR2 as YSLEER, both from the germline V gene. Using the deep immunoSEQ assay, multiplex PCR amplified TCR CDR3 regions from genomic DNA. Extracted genomic DNA from each cell subset was distributed evenly across all wells of several immunoSEQ 96-well plates, and each plate was treated as a replicate. For sorted subsets, about 200 ng genomic DNA, equal to tens of thousands of T cell genomes, was loaded into each replicate PCR. Purified libraries were quantified with a Qubit 3.0 fluorometer, sized on a Bioanalyzer 2100, and re-quantified with the KAPA Library Quantification kit. Every immunoSEQ 96-well plate was sequenced on a dedicated single-read 150-cycle Illumina NextSeq 550 flow cell. As for the original processing: The immunoSEQ output contained only junctional sequences without quality scores, so filtering could not match that applied to full-length reads. Sequences were annotated with PyIR, a Python wrapper for IgBLAST v1.9, using IMGT germline references to assign V/J genes and CDR3. Reads were removed for weak V/J assignments (E-value above 1e-6), missing CDR3, stop codons, out-of-frame junctions, or ambiguous translated residues. V3J clonotypes were defined by identical inferred V gene, J gene, and CDR3 amino acid sequence. The percentage overlap between two repertoires was calculated by dividing the number of shared unique clonotypes by the size of the smaller repertoire. Three approaches were used to assess repertoire richness: RTK rarefaction, the Chao1 estimator, and Recon v2.1 estimates of unobserved clonotypes. Generation probabilities for all TCRbeta clonotypes obtained by the gDNA method from a few donors were computed using OLGA. Imported from immuneACCESS, the table was reduced by TCRdb to in-frame sequences with V and J called. These copies leave out some clones; in studies compared against another copy, an unresolved V gene accounts for under half, and the cause of the remainder is not known. V and J calls and clone size follow that table, whereas D and trimming were derived from the DNA. The sample table shows under 850,000 clones, and nearly 95% are seen once. Around 24% of the sample belongs to the ten largest clones.

Sequenced input: naive CD8+ T cells sorted from blood. The cell subset or site label on this specimen signifies: CD45RA+CCR7+. This receptor was taken from a man between 25 and 39 years old in good health. The V and J segments used are TRBV4-3 and TRBJ2-7; a stretch of 10 junction bases matches TRBD1. The CDR3 here reads CASSAGQGGYEQYF. The DNA sequence is given as TGCGCCAGCAGCGCAGGACAGGGGGGCTACGAGCAGTACTTC.